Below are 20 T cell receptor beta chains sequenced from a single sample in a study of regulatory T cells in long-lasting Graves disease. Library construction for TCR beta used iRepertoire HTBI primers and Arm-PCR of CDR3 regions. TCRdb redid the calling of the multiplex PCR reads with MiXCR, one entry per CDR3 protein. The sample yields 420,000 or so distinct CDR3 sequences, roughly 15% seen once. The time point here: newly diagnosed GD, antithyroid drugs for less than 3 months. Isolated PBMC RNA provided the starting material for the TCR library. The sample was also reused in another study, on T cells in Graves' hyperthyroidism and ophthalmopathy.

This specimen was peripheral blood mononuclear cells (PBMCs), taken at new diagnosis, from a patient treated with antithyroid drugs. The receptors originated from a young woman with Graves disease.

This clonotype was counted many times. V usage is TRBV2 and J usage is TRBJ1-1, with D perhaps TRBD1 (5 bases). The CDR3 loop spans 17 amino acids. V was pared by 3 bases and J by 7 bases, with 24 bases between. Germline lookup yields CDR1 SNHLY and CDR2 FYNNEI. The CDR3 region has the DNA TGTGCCAGCAGTGAGATTGGCCTTGGGCAGGGTTTCCTTGAAGCTTTCTTT. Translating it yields CASSEIGLGQGFLEAFF.

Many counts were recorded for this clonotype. The CDR3 region has the DNA TGTGCCTGGAGTGTTCGGGCGGGGCGGACTGAAGCTTTCTTT. Translating it yields CAWSVRAGRTEAFF. This chain links TRBV30 with TRBJ1-1, with TRBD1 as a possible D gene (5 bases). Germline CDR1 GTSNPN, CDR2 SVGIG (reference sequence). The CDR3 runs 14 residues. Trimming cost V 0 bases and J 5 bases, with 13 bases left between them.

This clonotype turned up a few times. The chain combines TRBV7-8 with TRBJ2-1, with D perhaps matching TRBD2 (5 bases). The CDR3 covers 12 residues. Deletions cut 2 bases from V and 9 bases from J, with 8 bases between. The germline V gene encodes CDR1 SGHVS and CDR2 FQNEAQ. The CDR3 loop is CASSLSEGEQFF. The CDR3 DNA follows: TGTGCCAGCAGCTTAAGTGAGGGTGAGCAGTTCTTC.

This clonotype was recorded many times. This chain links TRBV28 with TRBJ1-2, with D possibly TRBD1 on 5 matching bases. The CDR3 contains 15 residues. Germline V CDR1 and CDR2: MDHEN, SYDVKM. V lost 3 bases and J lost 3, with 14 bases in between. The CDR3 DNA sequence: TGTGCCAGCAGTTTTGCAGGGATGGAGGACTATGGCTACACCTTC. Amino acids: CASSFAGMEDYGYTF.

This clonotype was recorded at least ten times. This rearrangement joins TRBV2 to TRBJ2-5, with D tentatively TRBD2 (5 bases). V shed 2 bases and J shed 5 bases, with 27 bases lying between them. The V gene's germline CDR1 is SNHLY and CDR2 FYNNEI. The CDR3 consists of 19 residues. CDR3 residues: CASSELKPRRARRGETQYF. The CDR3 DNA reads TGTGCCAGCAGTGAATTGAAGCCCCGACGCGCGAGGCGAGGGGAGACCCAGTACTTC.

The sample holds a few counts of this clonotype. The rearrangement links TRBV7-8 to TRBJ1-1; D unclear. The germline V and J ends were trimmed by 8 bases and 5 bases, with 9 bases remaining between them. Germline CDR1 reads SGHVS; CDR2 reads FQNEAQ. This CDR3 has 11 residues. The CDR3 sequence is CASAFSTEAFF. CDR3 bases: TGTGCCAGCGCCTTTAGTACTGAAGCTTTCTTT.

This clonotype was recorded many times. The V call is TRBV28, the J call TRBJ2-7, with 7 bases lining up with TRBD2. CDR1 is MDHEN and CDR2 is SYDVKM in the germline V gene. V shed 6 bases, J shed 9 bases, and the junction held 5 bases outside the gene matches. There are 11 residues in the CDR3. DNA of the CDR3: TGTGCCAGCAGAAATCTAGCGGTGCAGTACTTC. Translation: CASRNLAVQYF.

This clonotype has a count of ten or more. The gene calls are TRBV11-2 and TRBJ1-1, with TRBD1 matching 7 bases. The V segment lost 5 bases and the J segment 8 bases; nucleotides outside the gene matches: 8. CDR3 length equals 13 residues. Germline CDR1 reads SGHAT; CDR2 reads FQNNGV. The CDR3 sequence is CASSPDVGQEAFF. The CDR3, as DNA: TGTGCCAGCAGCCCCGACGTGGGACAGGAAGCTTTCTTT.

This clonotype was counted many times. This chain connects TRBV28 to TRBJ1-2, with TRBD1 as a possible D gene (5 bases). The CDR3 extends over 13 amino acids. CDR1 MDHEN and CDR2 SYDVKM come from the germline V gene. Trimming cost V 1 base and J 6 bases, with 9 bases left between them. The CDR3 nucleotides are TGTGCCAGCAGTTTATTTTCAGGGCATGGCTACACCTTC. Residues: CASSLFSGHGYTF.

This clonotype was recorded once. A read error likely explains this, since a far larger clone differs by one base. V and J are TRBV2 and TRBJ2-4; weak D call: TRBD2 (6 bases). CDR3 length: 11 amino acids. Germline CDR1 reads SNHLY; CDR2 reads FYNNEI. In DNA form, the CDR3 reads TGTGCCAGCAGTCGGGGGAACGAGCAGTCCTTC. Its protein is CASSRGNEQSF.

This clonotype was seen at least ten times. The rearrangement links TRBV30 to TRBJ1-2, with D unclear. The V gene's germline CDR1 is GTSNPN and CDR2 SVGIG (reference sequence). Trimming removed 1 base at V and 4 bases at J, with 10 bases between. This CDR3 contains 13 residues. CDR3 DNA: TGTGCCTGGAGTGACTGGGTTAGCTATGGCTACACCTTC. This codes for CAWSDWVSYGYTF.

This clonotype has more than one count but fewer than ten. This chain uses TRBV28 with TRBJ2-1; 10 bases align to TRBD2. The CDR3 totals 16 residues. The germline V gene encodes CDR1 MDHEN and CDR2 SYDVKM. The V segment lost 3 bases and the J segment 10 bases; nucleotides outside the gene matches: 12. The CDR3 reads CASSFYTSGTHWEQFF. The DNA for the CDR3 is TGTGCCAGCAGTTTTTATACTAGCGGGACCCACTGGGAGCAGTTCTTC.

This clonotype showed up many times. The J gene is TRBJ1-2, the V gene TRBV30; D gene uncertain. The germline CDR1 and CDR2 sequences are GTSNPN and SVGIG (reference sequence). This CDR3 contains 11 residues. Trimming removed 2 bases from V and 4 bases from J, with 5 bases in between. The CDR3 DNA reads TGTGCCTGGAGTCCCGGCTATGGCTACACCTTC. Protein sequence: CAWSPGYGYTF. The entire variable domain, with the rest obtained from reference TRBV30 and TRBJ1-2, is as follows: SQTIHQWPATLVQPVGSPLSLECTVEGTSNPNLYWYRQAAGRGLQLLFYSVGIGQISSEVPQNLSASRPQDRQFILSSKKLLLSDSGFYLCAWSPGYGYTFGSGTRLTVV.

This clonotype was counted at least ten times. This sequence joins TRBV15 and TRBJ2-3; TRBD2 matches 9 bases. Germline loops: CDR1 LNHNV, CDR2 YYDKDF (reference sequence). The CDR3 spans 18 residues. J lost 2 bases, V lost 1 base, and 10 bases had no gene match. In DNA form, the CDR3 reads TGTGCCACCAGCAGAGGCCCCTGGTCTAGCGGGGTCACAGATACGCAGTATTTT. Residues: CATSRGPWSSGVTDTQYF.

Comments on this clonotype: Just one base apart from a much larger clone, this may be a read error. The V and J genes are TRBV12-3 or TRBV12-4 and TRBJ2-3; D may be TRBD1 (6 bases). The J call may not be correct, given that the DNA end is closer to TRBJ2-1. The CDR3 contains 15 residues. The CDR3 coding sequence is TGTGCCAGCAGTTTCTCGAATCTGGGGGCACGAGAGCAGTTCTTC. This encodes CASSFSNLGAREQFF.

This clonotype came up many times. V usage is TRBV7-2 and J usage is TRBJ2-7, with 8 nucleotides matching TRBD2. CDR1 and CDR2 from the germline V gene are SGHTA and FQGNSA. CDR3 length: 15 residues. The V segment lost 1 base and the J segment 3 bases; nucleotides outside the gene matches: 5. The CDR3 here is CASSLVLSGNYEQYF. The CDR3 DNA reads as TGTGCCAGCAGCTTAGTTCTTAGCGGGAACTACGAGCAGTACTTC.

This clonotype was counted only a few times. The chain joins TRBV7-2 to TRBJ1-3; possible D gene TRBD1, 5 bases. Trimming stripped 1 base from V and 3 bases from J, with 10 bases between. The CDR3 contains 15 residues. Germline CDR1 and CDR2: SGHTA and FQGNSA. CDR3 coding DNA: TGTGCCAGCAGCTTAGGCCCGGGACTTGGAAACACCATATATTTT. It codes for CASSLGPGLGNTIYF.

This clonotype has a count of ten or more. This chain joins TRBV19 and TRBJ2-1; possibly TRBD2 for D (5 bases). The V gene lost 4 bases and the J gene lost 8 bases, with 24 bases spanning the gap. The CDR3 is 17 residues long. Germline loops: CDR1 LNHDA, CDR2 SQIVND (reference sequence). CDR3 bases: TGTGCCAGTAGTACCGGACGGTTCGGTAGCTGGCGGGATGAGCAGTTCTTC. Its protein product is CASSTGRFGSWRDEQFF.

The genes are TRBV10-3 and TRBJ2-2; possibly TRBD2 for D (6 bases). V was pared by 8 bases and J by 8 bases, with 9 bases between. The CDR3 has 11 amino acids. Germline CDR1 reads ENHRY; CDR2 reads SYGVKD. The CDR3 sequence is CAIGEVGELFF. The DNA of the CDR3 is TGTGCCATCGGGGAGGTGGGGGAGCTGTTTTTT.

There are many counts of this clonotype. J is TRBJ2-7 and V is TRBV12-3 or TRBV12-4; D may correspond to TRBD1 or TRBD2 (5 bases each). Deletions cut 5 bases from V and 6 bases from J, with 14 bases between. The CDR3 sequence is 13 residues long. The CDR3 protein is CASSGDPRGEQYF. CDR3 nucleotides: TGTGCCAGCAGTGGGGACCCACGTGGCGAGCAGTACTTC.